A selection of T cell receptor beta chains follows, all from one sample in a study of T cell repertoires in ileal Crohn's disease. Repertoires were generated with immunoSEQ multiplex PCR, while TCRdb's copy carries only in-frame clones and drops some. The data show roughly 15,000 clones, with 50% to 75% seen just once and around 6.3% held by the top ten. Material: ileal tissue. These receptor sequences come from an adult with Crohn's disease. Each CDR3 is given with its conserved first and last residue. The order of the fields is clone size, V gene, D gene, J gene, CDR3 protein, CDR3 DNA. A D gene is named only where the DNA matches it firmly. Clone sizes are given selectively: once, few, many, or a class where the clone is expanded.

.	TRBV18	TRBD1	TRBJ2-6	CASSTGQSGANVLTF	TGTGCCAGCTCAACGGGACAGTCGGGGGCCAACGTCCTGACTTTC
.	TRBV29-1	TRBD2	TRBJ2-5	CSVGTSGAGAQYF	TGCAGCGTTGGGACTAGCGGGGCCGGGGCCCAGTACTTC
.	TRBV6-1	.	TRBJ1-1	CASSTGMNTEAFF	TGTGCCAGCTCAACAGGGATGAACACTGAAGCTTTCTTT
.	TRBV4-1	TRBD1	TRBJ1-2	CASSQIHGTVNYGYTF	TGCGCCAGCAGCCAAATCCATGGGACAGTTAACTATGGCTACACCTTC
.	TRBV4-1	.	TRBJ1-1	CASSQAPRGAEAFF	TGCGCCAGCAGCCAAGCGCCAAGGGGCGCTGAAGCTTTCTTT
few	TRBV6-6	TRBD1	TRBJ2-7	CASSQEYRGSYEQYF	TGTGCCAGCAGTCAGGAGTACAGGGGGTCCTACGAGCAGTACTTC
few	TRBV5-1	TRBD2	TRBJ2-1	CASSPDGTSGRSEQFF	TGCGCCAGCAGCCCGGACGGGACTAGCGGGAGGTCTGAGCAGTTCTTC
medium-sized	TRBV7-9	.	TRBJ1-1	CASSHGAGEAFF	TGTGCCAGCAGCCATGGAGCAGGGGAAGCTTTCTTT
.	TRBV18	TRBD1	TRBJ1-2	CASSPDRGYGYTF	TGTGCCAGCTCACCCGACAGGGGCTATGGCTACACCTTC
few	TRBV9	.	TRBJ2-1	CASSPSFPVYNEQFF	TGTGCCAGCAGCCCCTCCTTTCCGGTCTACAATGAGCAGTTCTTC
.	TRBV6-1	.	TRBJ1-1	CASRFTGTNTEAFF	TGTGCCAGCAGGTTTACAGGGACGAACACTGAAGCTTTCTTT
.	TRBV7-9	.	TRBJ2-2	CASSLDGSTGELFF	TGTGCCAGCAGCTTAGACGGTAGTACCGGGGAGCTGTTTTTT
.	TRBV30	.	TRBJ2-7	CAWNRGGSEQYF	TGTGCCTGGAATCGAGGGGGAAGCGAGCAGTACTTC
.	TRBV14	TRBD1	TRBJ1-1	CASSQIQGTEAFF	TGTGCCAGCAGCCAAATACAGGGGACTGAAGCTTTCTTT
.	TRBV6-6	TRBD2	TRBJ2-2	CASSPPSGRMAGELFF	TGTGCCAGCAGCCCGCCTAGCGGGAGAATGGCCGGGGAGCTGTTTTTT
.	TRBV7-2	TRBD1	TRBJ1-4	CASSFGTGEEKLFF	TGTGCCAGCAGCTTTGGGACAGGGGAGGAAAAACTGTTTTTT
.	TRBV5-6	.	TRBJ2-7	CASSSSPGGTPSYEQYF	TGTGCCAGCAGTAGTTCCCCGGGCGGGACGCCCTCCTACGAGCAGTACTTC
.	TRBV25-1	.	TRBJ2-7	CASSYRETSYEQYF	TGTGCCAGCAGTTATCGGGAGACATCCTACGAGCAGTACTTC
.	TRBV13	.	TRBJ1-2	CASSLSGFGYTF	TGTGCCAGCAGCTTATCCGGGTTTGGCTACACCTTC
few	TRBV6-5	.	TRBJ2-3	CASGPGPDTQYF	TGTGCCAGCGGGCCCGGCCCAGATACGCAGTATTTT
.	TRBV6-5	TRBD2	TRBJ2-1	CASSRTSGVYNEQFF	TGTGCCAGCAGCAGGACTAGCGGGGTTTACAATGAGCAGTTCTTC
.	TRBV15	.	TRBJ1-1	CATSTSMQGYTEAFF	TGTGCCACCAGCACTTCCATGCAGGGATATACTGAAGCTTTCTTT
.	TRBV6-1	.	TRBJ1-2	CASSEETGYGYTF	TGTGCCAGCAGTGAAGAGACAGGATACGGCTACACCTTC
.	TRBV5-1	.	TRBJ1-2	CASSLDRAHRGYTF	TGCGCCAGCAGCTTGGACAGGGCCCACCGTGGCTACACCTTC
.	TRBV5-1	TRBD1	TRBJ1-2	CASSLGGTQGGMCTF	TGCGCCAGCAGCTTAGGGGGGACCCAGGGGGGAATGTGCACCTTC
.	TRBV7-6	.	TRBJ2-1	CASSLDTLSSEQFF	TGTGCCAGCAGCTTAGATACCCTCTCAAGCGAGCAGTTCTTC
few	TRBV28	TRBD1	TRBJ2-7	CASSSRTGLYEQYF	TGTGCCAGCAGTTCCCGGACAGGGCTCTACGAGCAGTACTTC
.	TRBV6-5	.	TRBJ2-3	CASSWTATDTQYF	TGTGCCAGCAGCTGGACAGCGACAGATACGCAGTATTTT
.	TRBV7-9	.	TRBJ2-5	CASSAGTGFLEETQYF	TGTGCCAGCAGCGCCGGTACAGGGTTCCTTGAAGAGACCCAGTACTTC
.	TRBV6-5	.	TRBJ1-2	CASSPFISYGYTF	TGTGCCAGCAGCCCTTTTATTTCTTATGGCTACACCTTC
.	TRBV5-6	.	TRBJ2-7	CASSLLTLEQYF	TGTGCCAGCAGCTTGCTGACACTCGAGCAGTACTTC
once	TRBV6-6	TRBD1	TRBJ1-2	CASSYLPGQGAGYTF	TGTGCCAGCAGTTACTTGCCGGGACAGGGGGCTGGCTACACCTTC
few	TRBV19	.	TRBJ1-1	CAVKGVAEAFF	TGTGCCGTAAAAGGGGTGGCTGAAGCTTTCTTT
.	TRBV29-1	TRBD1	TRBJ1-2	CSVGRGSGQGKNYGYTF	TGCAGCGTTGGCAGGGGGTCGGGACAGGGGAAGAACTATGGCTACACCTTC
few	TRBV19	.	TRBJ2-2	CASSIIAGRSGELFF	TGTGCCAGTAGTATAATCGCGGGACGGTCCGGGGAGCTGTTTTTT
few	TRBV18	.	TRBJ2-5	CASSPGSRGVGQETQYF	TGTGCCAGCTCACCGGGGAGCCGAGGAGTAGGCCAAGAGACCCAGTACTTC
.	TRBV15	.	TRBJ1-1	CATSRDRDTPEAFF	TGTGCCACCAGCAGAGACCGGGATACCCCTGAAGCTTTCTTT
once	TRBV6-6	.	TRBJ1-5	CASAGQNSNQPQHF	TGTGCCAGCGCCGGACAGAATAGCAATCAGCCCCAGCATTTT
medium-sized	TRBV28	.	TRBJ1-2	CASSSLDWRGYTF	TGTGCCAGCAGCTCCCTAGACTGGAGGGGCTACACCTTC
.	TRBV5-1	TRBD1	TRBJ1-3	CASSPRRQGDLGTIYF	TGCGCCAGCAGCCCGAGGCGACAGGGGGATCTTGGCACCATATATTTT
.	TRBV5-6	TRBD1	TRBJ2-7	CASRSYWDRTHSEQYF	TGTGCCAGCCGTTCCTACTGGGACAGGACCCACTCCGAGCAGTACTTC
.	TRBV13	TRBD1	TRBJ2-2	CASSPPRQGRYTGELFF	TGTGCCAGCAGCCCCCCCCGACAGGGGCGATACACCGGGGAGCTGTTTTTT
few	TRBV5-1	TRBD2	TRBJ2-1	CASSSTQLAGRGDEQFF	TGCGCCAGCAGCTCCACCCAACTAGCGGGAAGAGGCGATGAGCAGTTCTTC
.	TRBV30	.	TRBJ1-1	CAWSGFTGNTEAFF	TGTGCCTGGAGTGGGTTTACGGGGAACACTGAAGCTTTCTTT
.	TRBV5-4	.	TRBJ1-2	CASSPPRGVQGGYTF	TGTGCCAGCAGCCCCCCCCGGGGGGTACAGGGTGGCTACACCTTC
few	TRBV4-2	.	TRBJ1-3	CASSQPTAEGAGNTIYF	TGTGCCAGCAGCCAACCGACTGCGGAGGGAGCCGGAAACACCATATATTTT
.	TRBV4-1	.	TRBJ1-5	CASSQEGIQGKQPQHF	TGCGCCAGCAGCCAAGAGGGCATACAGGGTAAACAGCCCCAGCATTTT
.	TRBV5-1	.	TRBJ1-1	CASSATGPSNTEAFF	TGCGCCAGCAGTGCAACAGGTCCATCGAACACTGAAGCTTTCTTT
.	TRBV11-2	TRBD1	TRBJ2-2	CASSSGQGVNTGELFF	TGTGCCAGCAGCTCCGGACAGGGGGTAAACACCGGGGAGCTGTTTTTT
medium-sized	TRBV5-8	TRBD1	TRBJ1-2	CASLGQTGQRGYTF	TGTGCCAGCCTCGGACAGACGGGACAGAGGGGCTACACCTTC
.	TRBV5-6	TRBD2	TRBJ2-5	CASSFGTRKETQYF	TGTGCCAGCAGCTTCGGGACTAGGAAAGAGACCCAGTACTTC
.	TRBV28	TRBD2	TRBJ2-7	CASSRGTSGIYEQYF	TGTGCCAGCAGCCGAGGGACTAGCGGAATCTACGAGCAGTACTTC
.	TRBV11-2	.	TRBJ2-7	CASRAEVEQYF	TGTGCCAGCAGAGCCGAAGTTGAGCAGTACTTC
.	TRBV6-1	.	TRBJ2-1	CASSRQELYNEQFF	TGTGCCAGCAGCCGACAGGAGTTATACAATGAGCAGTTCTTC